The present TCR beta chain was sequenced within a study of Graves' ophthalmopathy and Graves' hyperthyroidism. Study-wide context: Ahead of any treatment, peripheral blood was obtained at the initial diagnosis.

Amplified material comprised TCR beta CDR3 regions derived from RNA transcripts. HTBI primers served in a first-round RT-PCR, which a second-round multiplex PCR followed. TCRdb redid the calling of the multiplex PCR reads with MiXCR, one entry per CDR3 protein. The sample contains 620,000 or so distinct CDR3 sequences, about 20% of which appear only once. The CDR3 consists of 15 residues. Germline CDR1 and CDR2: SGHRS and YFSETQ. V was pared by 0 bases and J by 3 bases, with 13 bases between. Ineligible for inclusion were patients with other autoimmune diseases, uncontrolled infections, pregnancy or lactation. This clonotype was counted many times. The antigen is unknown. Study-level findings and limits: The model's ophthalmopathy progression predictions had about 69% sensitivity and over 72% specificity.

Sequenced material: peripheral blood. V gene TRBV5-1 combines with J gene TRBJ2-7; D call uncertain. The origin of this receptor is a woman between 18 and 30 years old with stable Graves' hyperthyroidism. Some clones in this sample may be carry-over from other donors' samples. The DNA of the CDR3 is TGCGCCAGCAGCTTGGAGGGTCCAGGAGACTACGAGCAGTACTTC. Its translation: CASSLEGPGDYEQYF.